This T cell receptor beta chain was recovered during a study of OX40 agonist ivuxolimab in advanced cancers. V dropped 3 bases and J dropped 6; count of bases not matched to a gene: 10. Per the germline V gene, CDR1 is LNHDA and CDR2 is SQIVND (reference sequence). The CDR3 is 16 amino acids. TCRdb keeps only in-frame clones here, not all; method: immunoSEQ multiplex PCR. The sample shows 70,000 or so clones, 91% of them seen only once. The investigators sampled blood at baseline, at cycle 4 day 1, and at cycle 7 day 1. Study results and caveats: Expanded peripheral T-cell antigen specificity went undetermined.

Of note for this clone: Its antigen remains unidentified.

This sequence originates from an adult with an advanced solid tumor such as melanoma, head and neck, liver or kidney cancer. The sample in question was CD4+ or CD8+ T cells sorted from blood, obtained in a trial of the OX40 agonist ivuxolimab. The chain employs TRBV19 and TRBJ2-3, with 9 nucleotides matching TRBD2. This chain's CDR3 is CASSMRGAGGGDTQYF. The CDR3 bases are TGTGCCAGTAGTATGCGGGGAGCGGGAGGCGGTGATACGCAGTATTTT.